These 5 T cell receptor beta chains share one sample of origin, sequenced in a study of cytomegalovirus exposure and HLA in healthy donors. The primer mix had 60 Vbeta and 13 Jbeta primers. The method was immunoSEQ multiplex PCR; TCRdb's version includes in-frame clones alone and lacks a portion of them. In the table there are more than 110,000 clones, over 80% of which are singletons. Sample: PBMCs. The receptors originated from a female donor in good health and CMV-seronegative.

This sequence joins TRBV28 and TRBJ2-1; possible D gene TRBD1, 6 bases. The CDR3 contains 15 residues. Trimming took 6 bases from V and 3 from J, leaving 15 bases between them. Looked up from germline, CDR1 is MDHEN and CDR2 is SYDVKM. The CDR3 protein is CASSRTDRIYNEQFF. The DNA of the CDR3 is TGTGCCAGCAGCCGCACCGACAGGATCTACAATGAGCAGTTCTTC.

The chain combines TRBV27 with TRBJ2-1, with 9 bases fitting TRBD1. The trim removed 2 bases at V and 4 bases at J, leaving 6 bases unmatched. CDR1 is MNHEY, CDR2 SMNVEV, per germline (reference sequence). The CDR3 sequence is 16 residues long. This CDR3 is CASSLQSGTGYNEQFF. The DNA of the CDR3 is TGTGCCAGCAGTTTACAATCCGGGACAGGGTACAATGAGCAGTTCTTC.

This clone was counted a few times. The chain joins TRBV11-2 to TRBJ1-1; 7 bases are a match to TRBD1. The CDR3 is made up of 16 amino acids. J lost 1 base, V lost 1 base, and 6 bases had no gene match. CDR1 SGHAT and CDR2 FQNNGV come from the germline V gene. The CDR3 loop is CASSLVWDRRNTEAFF. DNA of the CDR3: TGTGCCAGCAGCTTAGTATGGGACAGAAGGAACACTGAAGCTTTCTTT.

In this sample, this clone turned up once. The chain links TRBV19 to TRBJ1-2; no clear D gene. CDR3 length: 14 amino acids. Trimming left V 4 bases short and J 1 base short, with 10 bases between. Germline CDR1 is LNHDA and CDR2 is SQIVND (reference sequence). This chain's CDR3 is CASSSRPRNYGYTF. In DNA form, the CDR3 reads TGTGCCAGTAGTAGTCGTCCTCGTAACTATGGCTACACCTTC.

This clone was seen a few times. This chain connects TRBV6-5 to TRBJ1-1; 9 positions match TRBD1. The J segment lost 3 bases and the V segment lost 2 bases, leaving 7 bases of the junction unmatched. The V gene's germline CDR1 is MNHEY and CDR2 SVGAGI. This CDR3 is built from 16 residues. The CDR3 here is CASSYVGTGFDTEAFF. The CDR3 coding sequence is TGTGCCAGCAGTTACGTCGGGACAGGGTTTGACACTGAAGCTTTCTTT.